This T cell receptor beta chain was obtained from a study of blood T cells in healthy people across ages. Study results and limitations: Both higher diversity and more naive CD4+ cells marked long-lived donors when set against aged donors.

Then a second PCR, running about 6 to 11 cycles, was carried out with a sample-barcoded 5' primer and a J-beta primer mix. Via MiXCR, TCRdb re-called the 5' RACE reads, giving one row per CDR3 protein. The profile shows about 640,000 distinct CDR3 sequences, about 30% of them singletons. Every donor gave roughly 9.2 milliliters of peripheral blood. This CDR3 has 17 residues. Germline V CDR1 and CDR2: DFQATT, SNEGSKA (reference sequence). Regarding this clonotype: As yet, its antigen is unknown. A junction boundary mismatches the germline segment, possibly from a read error.

The sample comprised blood. This sequence was found in a woman aged 80 or over in good health. J is TRBJ2-1 and V is TRBV20-1; 12 nucleotides align to TRBD2. Here the CDR3 reads CSATGLAGPSSYNGQFF. The DNA for the CDR3 is TGCAGTGCGACGGGACTAGCGGGCCCAAGCTCCTACAATGGGCAGTTCTTC.